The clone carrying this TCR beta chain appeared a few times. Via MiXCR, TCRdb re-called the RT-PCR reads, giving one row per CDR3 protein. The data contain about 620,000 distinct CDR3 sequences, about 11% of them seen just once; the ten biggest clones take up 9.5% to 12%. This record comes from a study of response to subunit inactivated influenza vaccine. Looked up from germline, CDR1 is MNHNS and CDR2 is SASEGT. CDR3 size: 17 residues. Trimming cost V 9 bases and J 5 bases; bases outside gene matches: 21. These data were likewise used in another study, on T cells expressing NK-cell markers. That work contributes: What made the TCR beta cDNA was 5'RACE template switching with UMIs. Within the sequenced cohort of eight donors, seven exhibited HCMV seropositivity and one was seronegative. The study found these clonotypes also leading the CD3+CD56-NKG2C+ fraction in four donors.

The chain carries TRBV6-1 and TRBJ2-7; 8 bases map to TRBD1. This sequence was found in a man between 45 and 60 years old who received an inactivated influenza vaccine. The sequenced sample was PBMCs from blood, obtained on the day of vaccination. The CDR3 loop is CASRGGQGAFYWDEQYF. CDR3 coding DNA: TGTGCCAGTCGAGGAGGTCAGGGGGCTTTCTACTGGGACGAGCAGTACTTC.